These 17 T cell receptor beta chains were sequenced from one sample in a study of cytomegalovirus exposure and HLA in healthy donors. The study ran its PCR with 60 Vbeta and 13 Jbeta primers. TCRdb keeps only in-frame clones here, not all; method: immunoSEQ multiplex PCR. The sample shows 60,000 to 70,000 clones, roughly 77% of them seen only once. The material sequenced was PBMCs. The origin of the receptors is a woman aged 30 to 39 in good health and CMV-seronegative.

The chain couples TRBV29-1 to TRBJ2-7; the match to TRBD2 covers 7 bases. The CDR3 contains 11 residues. V lost 7 bases, J lost 3 bases, and 3 bases stayed unmatched. Per germline, CDR1 SQVTM and CDR2 ANQGSEA. CDR3 coding DNA: TGCAGCGCCGGGACTATCTACGAGCAGTACTTC. Its protein product is CSAGTIYEQYF.

The chain joins TRBV4-3 to TRBJ1-4, with D possibly matching TRBD1 (5 bases). Per germline, CDR1 LGHNA and CDR2 YSLEER. The CDR3 extends over 14 amino acids. Trimming left V 0 bases short and J 15 bases short, with 17 bases between. The CDR3 region has the DNA TGCGCCAGCAGCCAAGATCCTTACAGGCCCATGTTGTTTTTT. Protein sequence: CASSQDPYRPMLFF.

The rearrangement joins TRBV6-5 to TRBJ1-4; tentative D call: TRBD1 (6 bases). The CDR3 sequence is 15 residues long. The V and J ends lost 3 bases and 4 bases respectively, with 12 bases between them. Per germline, CDR1 MNHEY and CDR2 SVGAGI. The CDR3 loop reads CASSYQGGDNEKLFF. The CDR3 region has the DNA TGTGCCAGCAGTTATCAAGGGGGAGATAATGAAAAACTGTTTTTT.

The gene calls are TRBV5-1 and TRBJ2-2; perhaps TRBD2 as D (5 bases). This CDR3 contains 13 residues. Between the trimmed V and J ends, which lost 8 bases and 2 bases, there was a span of 10 bases. Looked up from germline, CDR1 is SGHRS and CDR2 is YFSETQ. In nucleotides, the CDR3 is TGCGCCAGTGACTACGAAAACACCGGGGAGCTGTTTTTT. This sequence encodes CASDYENTGELFF.

V usage is TRBV11-3 and J usage is TRBJ2-5; a weak D match, TRBD2 (6 bases). CDR1 is SGHNT and CDR2 is YENEEA in the germline V gene. The CDR3 totals 14 residues. Between the trimmed V and J ends, which lost 1 base and 5 bases, there was a span of 11 bases. CDR3 amino acids: CASSLGSGDETQYF. The DNA for the CDR3 is TGTGCCAGCAGCTTAGGTTCGGGGGATGAGACCCAGTACTTC.

A single count supports this clone. This rearrangement joins TRBV30 to TRBJ2-1, with TRBD2 identical over 8 bases. This CDR3 region has 13 residues. V trimming: 5 bases; J trimming: 9 bases; junction bases outside the gene matches: 9. CDR1 is GTSNPN, CDR2 SVGIG, per germline (reference sequence). CDR3 nucleotides: TGTGCCTGGTCGTCCGTAGCGGGACGTGAGCAGTTCTTC. Encoded protein: CAWSSVAGREQFF.

J is TRBJ2-7 and V is TRBV7-8; perhaps TRBD2 as D (5 bases). V dropped 3 bases and J dropped 3 bases, with 12 bases sitting between them. This CDR3 has 14 amino acids. Germline CDR1 SGHVS, CDR2 FQNEAQ. CDR3 region: CASSFSLGDYEQYF. The CDR3 DNA sequence: TGTGCCAGCAGCTTCTCTCTCGGGGACTACGAGCAGTACTTC.

The V and J genes are TRBV6-4 and TRBJ1-5; a weak D match, TRBD1 (5 bases). Between the trimmed V and J ends, which lost 2 bases and 4 bases, there was a span of 27 bases. The CDR3 is made up of 20 amino acids. In germline, CDR1 is MRHNA, CDR2 SNTAGT. In DNA, the CDR3 is TGTGCCAGCAGTGACGAGGATGTGAGTAGGGACTTAAGTGAAAATCAGCCCCAGCATTTT. It translates to CASSDEDVSRDLSENQPQHF.

CDR3 amino acids: CSASGGEAFF. Here the CDR3 DNA reads TGCAGTGCTAGCGGAGGAGAAGCTTTCTTT. This sequence joins TRBV20-1 and TRBJ1-1; D unresolved. V was trimmed by 3 bases and J by 8 bases, leaving 7 bases between them. CDR3 length equals 10 residues. The V gene's germline CDR1 is DFQATT and CDR2 SNEGSKA (reference sequence).

The chain has TRBV4-1 and TRBJ2-2; no clear D gene. CDR1 is MGHRA and CDR2 is YSYEKL in the germline V gene. This CDR3 contains 12 residues. V was trimmed by 5 bases and J by 6 bases, leaving 7 bases between them. Here the CDR3 reads CASSSHPGELFF. In DNA form, the CDR3 reads TGCGCCAGCAGCTCACACCCCGGGGAGCTGTTTTTT.

The gene calls are TRBV2 and TRBJ1-1; D is possibly TRBD1 (6 bases). CDR3 length: 11 residues. Germline V gene sequence: CDR1 SNHLY, CDR2 FYNNEI. The V and J ends lost 8 bases and 8 bases respectively, with 12 bases between them. For the CDR3, the DNA is TGTGCCAGCCTTGGGGGCGCCGAAGCTTTCTTT. This gives the protein CASLGGAEAFF.

The count of this clone is one. This chain connects TRBV21-1 to TRBJ1-1; the D segment call TRBD1 is taken from the table without a DNA check. TRBV21-1 is tagged as a pseudogene. The length of the CDR3 is 21 residues. The CDR3 DNA reads as TGTGCCAGCAGCAAACTATCTCTATACAGGGGCCCGGTGATCATGAACACTGAAGCTTTCTTT. Amino acids: CASSKLSLYRGPVIMNTEAFF.

The chain combines TRBV7-9 with TRBJ1-2; D gene unclear. Trimming removed 1 base from V and 6 bases from J, with 15 bases in between. The CDR3 covers 15 residues. CDR1 is SEHNR, CDR2 FQNEAQ, per germline (reference sequence). In DNA form, the CDR3 reads TGTGCCAGCAGCTTAGAGGAGGGCAGGTACCATGGCTACACCTTC. Its protein product is CASSLEEGRYHGYTF.

The chain joins TRBV25-1 to TRBJ1-1, with D maybe TRBD1 (5 bases). CDR1 MGHDK and CDR2 SYGVNS come from the germline V gene. The CDR3 is 13 amino acids. V was cut by 4 bases and J by 1 base, with 7 bases left in between. CDR3 DNA: TGTGCCAGCAGTGCGCAGGGGAACACTGAAGCTTTCTTT. This encodes CASSAQGNTEAFF.

This sequence joins TRBV4-1 and TRBJ2-3; 8 nucleotides align to TRBD1. The CDR3 extends over 17 amino acids. With 4 bases clipped from V and 0 bases from J, the junction kept 9 bases outside the gene matches. In germline, CDR1 is MGHRA, CDR2 YSYEKL. CDR3 in amino acids: CASSRWGQGASTDTQYF. The DNA of the CDR3 is TGCGCCAGCAGCCGATGGGGCCAGGGGGCCAGCACAGATACGCAGTATTTT.

J is TRBJ1-1 and V is TRBV29-1, with D possibly TRBD1 on 6 matching bases. Germline V gene sequence: CDR1 SQVTM, CDR2 ANQGSEA. Trimming removed 7 bases from V and 1 base from J, with 13 bases in between. The CDR3 runs to 13 residues. The CDR3 nucleotides are TGCAGCGCTGACAGGCAGACGAACACTGAAGCTTTCTTT. This translates into CSADRQTNTEAFF.

This clone was picked up a small number of times. The chain employs TRBV6-1 and TRBJ2-7, with D perhaps matching TRBD1 (6 bases). Trimming took 8 bases from V and 0 from J, leaving 17 bases between them. The CDR3 is 15 residues long. CDR1 and CDR2 from the germline V gene are MNHNS and SASEGT. CDR3 in DNA: TGTGCCAGCGGGCCACAGGGAGTCCTCTCCTACGAGCAGTACTTC. Protein product: CASGPQGVLSYEQYF.